A selection of T cell receptor beta chains follows, all from one sample in a study of cytomegalovirus exposure and HLA in healthy donors. The protocol was immunoSEQ multiplex PCR, while the TCRdb copy is restricted to in-frame clones and leaves out a portion. Counted here are under 100,000 clones, roughly 96% occurring once; the ten biggest clones make up 0.78%. Sample: PBMCs. All receptors derive from a man between 18 and 35 years old in good health and CMV-seronegative. The CDR3 runs from the conserved cysteine through the conserved F or W. A D gene is named only where the DNA matches it firmly. Expanded clones get a size class; other rows say once, few or many, or leave the size out.

NA	TRBJ1-2	NA	TRBV5-1	TGCGCCAGCAGCCCCAAGGGGCAGGCGTCTTTC	CASSPKGQASF
once	TRBJ2-7	TRBD2	TRBV28	TGTGCCAGCAGTTTGACTAGCTCCGTGTACGAGCAGTACTTC	CASSLTSSVYEQYF
NA	TRBJ1-2	NA	TRBV5-1	TGCGCCAGCAGCTCCTTAACAGGAACCAATGGCTACACCTTC	CASSSLTGTNGYTF
NA	TRBJ2-7	TRBD1	TRBV28	TGTGCCAGCAGTTTAGACAGGGAACGTTACGAGCAGTACTTC	CASSLDRERYEQYF
NA	TRBJ2-1	NA	TRBV5-1	TGCGCCAGCAGCTTGGAGGCTAGCGACTACAATGAGCAGTTCTTC	CASSLEASDYNEQFF
NA	TRBJ1-2	NA	TRBV11-2	TGTGCCAGCAGCTTAGCCCGGAGTGACTATGGCTACACCTTC	CASSLARSDYGYTF
NA	TRBJ1-1	TRBD1	TRBV7-9	TGTGCCAGCAGCTTAGCGCGGGGACAGGGAGGGTACACTGAAGCTTTCTTT	CASSLARGQGGYTEAFF
NA	TRBJ1-1	NA	TRBV18	TGTGCCAGCTCACCGGGGGGGGACACTGAAGCTTTCTTT	CASSPGGDTEAFF
NA	TRBJ2-7	TRBD2	TRBV10-1	TGCGCCAGCAGTGCACTAGCGGGAGACGAGCAGTACTTC	CASSALAGDEQYF
NA	TRBJ2-1	NA	TRBV5-1	TGCGCCAGCTACACCGGGGAGCTTTCCTACAATGAGCAGTTCTTC	CASYTGELSYNEQFF
NA	TRBJ1-1	TRBD1	TRBV30	TGTGCCTGGAGAAGGACAGGGGTGACTGAAGCTTTCTTT	CAWRRTGVTEAFF
once	TRBJ2-3	TRBD2	TRBV6-4	TGTGCCAGCAGTGACTTCCCCCTGGCTAGCGGGAGGGCCGGGGACACAGATACGCAGTATTTT	CASSDFPLASGRAGDTDTQYF
NA	TRBJ1-1	NA	TRBV5-6	TGTGCCAGCAGCCTCACTAGGTGGGGGGGTATCATGAACACTGAAGCTTTCTTT	CASSLTRWGGIMNTEAFF
NA	TRBJ2-1	TRBD2	TRBV7-9	TGTGCCAGCAGCTTAGGGACTAGCGACTACAATGAGCAGTTCTTC	CASSLGTSDYNEQFF
once	TRBJ2-1	TRBD2	TRBV29-1	TGCAGCGTTGTCTTGTCTTCGGGAGGGCGTGAGCAGTTCTTC	CSVVLSSGGREQFF
NA	TRBJ1-1	NA	TRBV27	TGTGCCAGCAGTTTGGTGGGGGGGAATGTTGAAGCTTTCTTT	CASSLVGGNVEAFF
NA	TRBJ2-6	TRBD1	TRBV5-4	TGTGCCAGCAGCCTAGGACAGGGTGGAGCCTCTGGGGCCAACGTCCTGACTTTC	CASSLGQGGASGANVLTF
NA	TRBJ2-3	NA	TRBV27	TGTGCCAGCAGTTTATCGGGGCAGACAGATACGCAGTATTTT	CASSLSGQTDTQYF
NA	TRBJ1-4	TRBD1	TRBV30	TGTGCCTGGAGTGTAATAGGCACAGGGGCCGAAAAACTGTTTTTT	CAWSVIGTGAEKLFF
once	TRBJ1-1	NA	TRBV10-1	TGCGCCAGCAGTGTGAGCCAGGGAACTTCTGAAGCTTTCTTT	CASSVSQGTSEAFF
NA	TRBJ2-7	NA	TRBV28	TGTGCCAGCAGTTTATGGGCACCCTACGAGCAGTACTTC	CASSLWAPYEQYF
NA	TRBJ2-7	NA	TRBV7-9	TGTGCCAGCAGCGAAAACACCGGGACTTTTACCTACGAGCAGTACTTC	CASSENTGTFTYEQYF
NA	TRBJ2-3	TRBD1	TRBV27	TGTGCCAGCACCGAGGGACAGGGGAGCACAGATACGCAGTATTTT	CASTEGQGSTDTQYF
NA	TRBJ1-4	NA	TRBV4-1	TGCGCCAGCAGCCAAGAGGCGGGGGCGAGTGAAAAACTGTTTTTT	CASSQEAGASEKLFF
NA	TRBJ1-5	NA	TRBV21-1	TGTGCCAGCAGCGGACGGACAGGGCATAGCAATCAGCCCCAGCATTTT	CASSGRTGHSNQPQHF
NA	TRBJ1-1	NA	TRBV7-3	TGTGCCAGCAGCTTATCCCCCGTACAGGGTTCCACTGAAGCTTTCTTT	CASSLSPVQGSTEAFF
NA	TRBJ2-2	TRBD1	TRBV29-1	TGCAGCGTCGGGGACAGGGGCGCGAGAACCGGGGAGCTGTTTTTT	CSVGDRGARTGELFF
NA	TRBJ1-4	TRBD1	TRBV6-1	TGTGCCAGCAGCCGAGGGACAGGTTTAGGGGAAAAACTGTTTTTT	CASSRGTGLGEKLFF